A selection of T cell receptor beta chains follows, all from one sample in a study of blood T cell repertoires in COVID-19. Libraries were prepared by immunoSEQ multiplex PCR; TCRdb keeps only in-frame clonotypes and omits some of them. Of approximately 150,000 clones in the sample, about 83% were seen once. The sample taken for sequencing was peripheral blood. The receptors shown here come from a woman older than 75 with COVID-19, enrolled during active disease. Each CDR3 is given without its conserved first and last residue. Expanded clones are given a class, and other clones once, few, many or no size at all.

V gene: TRBV28; clone size: -; CDR3 protein: ASSFGRNTEAF
V gene: TRBV9; clone size: -; CDR3 protein: ASSVGTGTYNEQF
V gene: TRBV28; clone size: -; CDR3 protein: ASTPLGVAGVRQY
V gene: TRBV27; clone size: -; CDR3 protein: ASSGQGFRAF
V gene: TRBV29-1; clone size: -; CDR3 protein: SLGDNPRADTQY
V gene: TRBV28; clone size: -; CDR3 protein: ASSFLQAENSPLH
V gene: TRBV18; clone size: once; CDR3 protein: ASSPPTAQGFEKLF
V gene: TRBV27; clone size: -; CDR3 protein: ASRASGTPNQPQH
V gene: TRBV19; clone size: once; CDR3 protein: ASSITPSGGAPYNEQF
V gene: TRBV5-6; clone size: -; CDR3 protein: ASSSLAGRYEQY
V gene: TRBV19; clone size: -; CDR3 protein: ASSTGLVSTDTQY
V gene: TRBV6-5; clone size: few; CDR3 protein: ASSYWRAYTGELF
V gene: TRBV3-1/TRBV3-2; clone size: once; CDR3 protein: ASSQGGAGGWETQY
V gene: TRBV2; clone size: -; CDR3 protein: ASTVREAQY
V gene: TRBV15; clone size: -; CDR3 protein: ATSRARSEKLF
V gene: TRBV12-3/TRBV12-4; clone size: -; CDR3 protein: ASSPLYEQY
V gene: TRBV19; clone size: -; CDR3 protein: ASSRQSTDTQY
V gene: TRBV4-2; clone size: -; CDR3 protein: ASSSQGAGAKNIQY
V gene: TRBV28; clone size: -; CDR3 protein: ASSGTYGYT
V gene: TRBV9; clone size: -; CDR3 protein: ASSASGQPSDGYT
V gene: TRBV9; clone size: -; CDR3 protein: ASSVVGIGDEQF
V gene: TRBV29-1; clone size: -; CDR3 protein: SVVEGGTSVHGEQY
V gene: TRBV5-1; clone size: -; CDR3 protein: ASSLARELRETQY
V gene: TRBV5-1; clone size: -; CDR3 protein: ASSLAIGLANEQY
V gene: TRBV19; clone size: -; CDR3 protein: ASRETGVSNQPQH
V gene: TRBV7-8; clone size: -; CDR3 protein: ASSPGTGGLAGELF
V gene: TRBV21-1; clone size: few; CDR3 protein: ASSKLGPRLLNTGELF
V gene: TRBV18; clone size: -; CDR3 protein: ASSPDRDSAYEQY
V gene: TRBV9; clone size: -; CDR3 protein: ASSPLSGSVGEQY
V gene: TRBV11-2; clone size: -; CDR3 protein: ASSLGRGMTYEQY
V gene: TRBV5-1; clone size: -; CDR3 protein: ASSLGPGEGYEQY
V gene: TRBV5-1; clone size: -; CDR3 protein: ASSLDRGLGANVLT
V gene: TRBV10-3; clone size: -; CDR3 protein: AIRAGGYSEAF
V gene: TRBV2; clone size: -; CDR3 protein: ASGWGVRDEAF
V gene: TRBV19; clone size: -; CDR3 protein: ASSIDSPLAGGPGEQF
V gene: TRBV4-2; clone size: -; CDR3 protein: ASSLGTSGVYEQY
V gene: TRBV10-3; clone size: -; CDR3 protein: ATEVGDTQY
V gene: TRBV7-9; clone size: -; CDR3 protein: ASSPWTGENTIY
V gene: TRBV7-6; clone size: -; CDR3 protein: ASSLAGGRGNTEAF
V gene: TRBV5-1; clone size: -; CDR3 protein: ASSMDRVGEKLF